These 28 T cell receptor beta chains were sequenced from one sample in a study of PD-1 blockade in classical Hodgkin lymphoma. With no exception, relapse followed autologous stem cell transplantation in all patients, and brentuximab vedotin exposure varied. Sequencing was performed with immunoSEQ multiplex PCR; in TCRdb, only in-frame clones are kept and a portion is missing. The sample includes approximately 12,000 clones, about 80% of them seen just once. This sample comprised peripheral blood mononuclear cells (PBMCs), obtained at baseline. Receptor source: a human donor with classical Hodgkin lymphoma.

This clone was seen a handful of times. The rearrangement joins TRBV25-1 to TRBJ2-3, with 10 bases identical to TRBD1. J was trimmed by 5 bases and V by 3 bases; bases with no gene match: 8. CDR3 length: 16 residues. The germline CDR1 and CDR2 sequences are MGHDK and SYGVNS. The DNA for the CDR3 is TGTGCCAGCAGTGATCGTGACAGGGGGCTCGAAGATACGCAGTATTTT. It encodes CASSDRDRGLEDTQYF.

CDR3 bases: TGTGCCAGCAGTGAATCGAGCGGAGGTAATGAAAAACTGTTTTTT. Translated, it gives CASSESSGGNEKLFF. The genes are TRBV25-1 and TRBJ1-4; unclear D gene. CDR1 and CDR2 from the germline V gene are MGHDK and SYGVNS. This CDR3 contains 15 residues. Trimming stripped 1 base from V and 4 bases from J, with 10 bases between.

The V and J genes are TRBV6-1 and TRBJ1-5; 11 nucleotides align to TRBD1. V dropped 5 bases and J dropped 2; count of bases not matched to a gene: 2. The CDR3 spans 15 residues. In germline, CDR1 is MNHNS, CDR2 SASEGT. CDR3 sequence reads: CASSWTGGGNQPQHF. CDR3 DNA: TGTGCCAGCAGTTGGACAGGGGGCGGCAATCAGCCCCAGCATTTT.

This clone was recorded only once. The chain uses TRBV28 and TRBJ2-7; no clear D gene. The CDR3 runs 14 residues. Per germline, CDR1 MDHEN and CDR2 SYDVKM. V gave up 4 bases and J gave up 6 bases, with 16 bases separating them. CDR3 region: CASSSGHSLVEQYV. For the CDR3, the DNA is TGTGCCAGCAGTTCAGGCCATTCCCTTGTCGAGCAGTACGTC.

This chain joins TRBV27 and TRBJ2-1, with D hard to call. The CDR3 totals 12 residues. The ends were cut back, 5 bases at V and 4 bases at J, with 6 bases in the middle. CDR1 MNHEY and CDR2 SMNVEV come from the germline V gene (reference sequence). The CDR3 here is CASSQIYNEQFF. The CDR3 DNA is TGTGCCAGCAGTCAAATATACAATGAGCAGTTCTTC.

V gene TRBV7-2 combines with J gene TRBJ1-3; D gene ambiguous. V lost 1 base to trimming and J lost 0 bases, with 7 bases between them. CDR1 and CDR2 (germline): SGHTA, FQGNSA. The CDR3 has 15 amino acids. The CDR3 loop reads CASSLVHGSGNTIYF. The CDR3 DNA reads as TGTGCCAGCAGCTTAGTTCACGGCTCTGGAAACACCATATATTTT.

The chain is built from TRBV6-4 and TRBJ1-6, with D perhaps matching TRBD1 (5 bases). V was clipped by 6 bases and J by 7 bases, with 16 bases between them. Germline-derived CDR1 and CDR2 are MRHNA and SNTAGT. This CDR3 contains 15 residues. For the CDR3, the DNA is TGTGCCAGCAGCCCGGACACACTTGGGAATTCACCCCTCCACTTT. It yields the protein CASSPDTLGNSPLHF.

J is TRBJ2-1 and V is TRBV5-1; D may be TRBD2 (6 bases). Germline assignment: CDR1 SGHRS and CDR2 YFSETQ. This CDR3 is 15 amino acids long. Trimming left V 3 bases short and J 7 bases short, with 17 bases between. CDR3 in DNA: TGCGCCAGCAGCTCGGATACCGCGGCGGGGAATGAGCAGTTCTTC. The encoded protein is CASSSDTAAGNEQFF.

The genes are TRBV6-4 and TRBJ1-4; TRBD1 might be the D (5 bases). Trimming pared 4 bases from V and 0 bases from J, leaving 6 bases between. CDR3 size: 14 residues. Germline CDR1 and CDR2: MRHNA and SNTAGT. CDR3 sequence reads: CASSGGATNEKLFF. CDR3 in DNA: TGTGCCAGCAGTGGGGGGGCAACTAATGAAAAACTGTTTTTT.

This clone has more than one count but fewer than ten. This chain links TRBV5-8 with TRBJ2-5, with a weak D call TRBD1 (5 bases). The CDR3 spans 15 residues. Germline V gives CDR1 SGHTS, CDR2 YDEGEE. Deletions cut 0 bases from V and 1 base from J, with 10 bases between. The CDR3 DNA sequence: TGTGCCAGCAGCTTGGGGGGCAGACTCCAAGAGACCCAGTACTTC. Protein product: CASSLGGRLQETQYF.

The gene calls are TRBV2 and TRBJ1-1, with TRBD1 identical over 12 bases. Germline lookup yields CDR1 SNHLY and CDR2 FYNNEI. V dropped 6 bases and J dropped 3; count of bases not matched to a gene: 8. The CDR3 has 16 residues. The CDR3 coding sequence is TGTGCCAGCAGCGCCGGGACAGGGGGCGTGTACACTGAAGCTTTCTTT. It translates to CASSAGTGGVYTEAFF.

V gene TRBV5-1 combines with J gene TRBJ1-3, with 7 bases that match TRBD1. This CDR3 comprises 17 residues. The junction had 6 bases not matched to a gene; V was cut back by 0 bases and J by 0 bases. Germline-derived CDR1 and CDR2 are SGHRS and YFSETQ. The chain's CDR3 is CASSLAGQVGSGNTIYF. Written as DNA, the CDR3 is TGCGCCAGCAGCTTGGCCGGACAGGTTGGCTCTGGAAACACCATATATTTT. Combining the CDR3 with reference TRBV5-1 and TRBJ1-3 gives the whole variable domain KAGVTQTPRYLIKTRGQQVTLSCSPISGHRSVSWYQQTPGQGLQFLFEYFSETQRNKGNFPGRFSGRQFSNSRSEMNVSTLELGDSALYLCASSLAGQVGSGNTIYFGEGSWLTVV.

This clone was seen only a few times. The chain recombines TRBV27 with TRBJ1-2; 11 bases map to TRBD1. The length of the CDR3 is 15 residues. In germline, CDR1 is MNHEY, CDR2 SMNVEV (reference sequence). The V segment lost 6 bases and the J segment 4 bases; nucleotides outside the gene matches: 7. The CDR3 protein is CASRPRTGGVYGYTF. CDR3 nucleotides: TGTGCCAGCAGACCTCGGACAGGGGGCGTCTATGGCTACACCTTC.

The rearrangement links TRBV30 to TRBJ2-7; 9 bases are shared with TRBD2. The CDR3 extends over 17 amino acids. V shed 4 bases, J shed 3 bases, and the junction held 16 bases outside the gene matches. Looked up from germline, CDR1 is GTSNPN and CDR2 is SVGIG (reference sequence). The CDR3 here is CAWKKDGGLAWGYEQYF. CDR3 coding DNA: TGTGCCTGGAAAAAGGACGGAGGACTAGCGTGGGGCTACGAGCAGTACTTC.

This chain joins TRBV9 and TRBJ1-3; 9 nucleotides match TRBD1. Losses at the gene ends were 0 bases for V and 0 bases for J; bases not matched to a gene: 7. Germline CDR1 is SGDLS and CDR2 is YYNGEE. The CDR3 has 18 residues. CDR3 sequence: CASSVGGTGPYSGNTIYF. CDR3 nucleotide sequence: TGTGCCAGCAGCGTAGGGGGGACAGGGCCATACTCTGGAAACACCATATATTTT.

This clone occurred a few times. V usage is TRBV19 and J usage is TRBJ1-2; D gene ambiguous. The CDR3 totals 13 residues. The V end was cut by 4 bases, the J end by 1 base, with 7 bases between. Germline V gives CDR1 LNHDA, CDR2 SQIVND (reference sequence). This CDR3 reads CASSSVGNYGYTF. The CDR3 DNA is TGTGCCAGTAGTAGCGTAGGTAACTATGGCTACACCTTC.

V usage is TRBV19 and J usage is TRBJ2-7; a weak D match, TRBD2 (5 bases). From germline, CDR1 is LNHDA and CDR2 SQIVND (reference sequence). V was pared by 3 bases and J by 5 bases, with 11 bases between. The CDR3 consists of 13 residues. The CDR3 DNA is TGTGCCAGTAGTATGAGGGTGGCGAACGAGCAGTACTTC. Encoded protein: CASSMRVANEQYF. Complete variable domain (other parts from reference TRBV19 and TRBJ2-7): DGGITQSPKYLFRKEGQNVTLSCEQNLNHDAMYWYRQDPGQGLRLIYYSQIVNDFQKGDIAEGYSVSREKKESFPLTVTSAQKNPTAFYLCASSMRVANEQYFGPGTRLTVT.

The sample holds one count of this clone. The chain uses TRBV27 and TRBJ2-3; 7 nucleotides align to TRBD2. Germline loops: CDR1 MNHEY, CDR2 SMNVEV (reference sequence). The CDR3 runs 15 residues. V was pared by 5 bases and J by 2 bases, with 7 bases of the junction left unmatched. CDR3: CASSRAGDNTDTQYF. In DNA form, the CDR3 reads TGTGCCAGCAGTCGGGCGGGAGATAACACAGATACGCAGTATTTT.

The rearrangement uses TRBV11-3 and TRBJ2-1, with 7 bases lining up with TRBD2. The germline V gene encodes CDR1 SGHNT and CDR2 YENEEA. The CDR3 covers 15 residues. Trimming removed 1 base from V and 10 bases from J; junction bases left unmatched: 10. The CDR3 DNA reads as TGTGCCAGCAGCTTAGCGGGGGGTCCCGGCAGCGAGCAGTTCTTC. Its translation: CASSLAGGPGSEQFF. Full variable domain (missing parts from reference TRBV11-3 and TRBJ2-1): EAGVVQSPRYKIIEKKQPVAFWCNPISGHNTLYWYLQNLGQGPELLIRYENEEAVDDSQLPKDRFSAERLKGVDSTLKIQPAELGDSAVYLCASSLAGGPGSEQFFGPGTRLTVL.

This chain joins TRBV28 and TRBJ1-1; D remains unclear. The V end lost 5 bases, the J end lost 0 bases, and 13 bases lay between the germline ends. The CDR3 consists of 15 residues. CDR1 and CDR2 from the germline V gene are MDHEN and SYDVKM. CDR3 nucleotides: TGTGCCAGCAGTCCCTACAGCAAATTGAACACTGAAGCTTTCTTT. Its translation: CASSPYSKLNTEAFF. The variable domain in full, with the rest retrieved from reference TRBV28 and TRBJ1-1, is DVKVTQSSRYLVKRTGEKVFLECVQDMDHENMFWYRQDPGLGLRLIYFSYDVKMKEKGDIPEGYSVSREKKERFSLILESASTNQTSMYLCASSPYSKLNTEAFFGQGTRLTVV.

This chain connects TRBV6-5 to TRBJ2-7, with D possibly being TRBD1 (5 bases). In germline, CDR1 is MNHEY, CDR2 SVGAGI. Trimming stripped 5 bases from V and 2 bases from J, with 13 bases between. This CDR3 has 14 residues. CDR3 bases: TGTGCCAGCAGTCCCCTCCCAGGGACCTACGAGCAGTACGTC. It specifies CASSPLPGTYEQYV.

V and J are TRBV7-2 and TRBJ2-1; tentatively, D is TRBD2 (6 bases). The V end lost 3 bases, the J end lost 5 bases, and 20 bases lay between the germline ends. The CDR3 loop spans 17 amino acids. CDR1 is SGHTA and CDR2 is FQGNSA in the germline V gene. CDR3 DNA sequence: TGTGCCAGCAGCTTCCCGCTCGGGAGTTATGGGGACAATGAGCAGTTCTTC. Encoded protein: CASSFPLGSYGDNEQFF.

The rearrangement joins TRBV6-1 to TRBJ2-7, with D perhaps matching TRBD2 (5 bases). CDR1 is MNHNS, CDR2 SASEGT, per germline. The CDR3 loop spans 12 amino acids. Trimming removed 3 bases from V and 5 bases from J, with 8 bases in between. The CDR3 here is CASSERVHEQYV. For the CDR3, the DNA is TGTGCCAGCAGTGAGAGGGTCCACGAGCAGTACGTC.

The rearrangement uses TRBV10-1 and TRBJ2-1; the match to TRBD1 covers 11 bases. This CDR3 has 15 amino acids. After removal of 2 bases from V and 8 bases from J, the junction contained 5 bases not matched to a gene. Germline V gene data show CDR1 as WNHNN and CDR2 as SYGVQD (reference sequence). The CDR3 loop reads CASSEPRTGGDEQFF. CDR3 DNA sequence: TGCGCCAGCAGTGAGCCCCGGACAGGGGGCGATGAGCAGTTCTTC.

The chain links TRBV6-1 to TRBJ2-7; the match to TRBD1 covers 8 bases. Germline V gene sequence: CDR1 MNHNS, CDR2 SASEGT. The CDR3 covers 14 residues. V shed 8 bases, J shed 3 bases, and the junction held 9 bases outside the gene matches. The CDR3 DNA reads as TGTGCCAGCGCGCTCGGGACAGGTGGCTACGAGCAGTACTTC. It encodes CASALGTGGYEQYF.

J is TRBJ1-4 and V is TRBV18, with 7 bases that match TRBD1. Germline CDR1 and CDR2: KGHSH and LQKENI. CDR3 length equals 15 residues. V was pared by 1 base and J by 8 bases, with 7 bases of the junction left unmatched. CDR3 DNA sequence: TGTGCCAGCTCACCACAGGGGGCAGATCGGGAAAAACTGTTTTTT. Translated: CASSPQGADREKLFF.

V usage is TRBV27 and J usage is TRBJ1-1; D perhaps matches TRBD1 (5 bases). V gave up 4 bases and J gave up 6 bases, with 18 bases separating them. The CDR3 length is 15 residues. Germline V lookup: CDR1 MNHEY, CDR2 SMNVEV (reference sequence). CDR3 protein: CASSSLGGGVAEAFF. As DNA, the CDR3 is TGTGCCAGCAGTTCCCTCGGGGGAGGGGTTGCTGAAGCTTTCTTT.

This rearrangement joins TRBV2 to TRBJ2-6, with a possible D match to TRBD1 (5 bases). CDR3 size: 15 residues. CDR1 and CDR2 (germline): SNHLY, FYNNEI. V was pared by 5 bases and J by 4 bases, with 12 bases between. The CDR3 protein is CASSFRQLGANVLTF. The CDR3 DNA is TGTGCCAGCAGTTTTCGACAGCTGGGGGCCAACGTCCTGACTTTC.